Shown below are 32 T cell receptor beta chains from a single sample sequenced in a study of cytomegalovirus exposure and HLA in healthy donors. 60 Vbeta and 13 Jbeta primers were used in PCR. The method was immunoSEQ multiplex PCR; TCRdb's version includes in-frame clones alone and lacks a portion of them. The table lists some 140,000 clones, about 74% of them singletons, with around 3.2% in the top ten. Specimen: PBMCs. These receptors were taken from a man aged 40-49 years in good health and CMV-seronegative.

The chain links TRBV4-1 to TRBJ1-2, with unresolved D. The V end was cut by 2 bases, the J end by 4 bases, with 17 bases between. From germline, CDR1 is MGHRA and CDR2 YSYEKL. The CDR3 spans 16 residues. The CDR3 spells CASSQPLLRGSYGYTF. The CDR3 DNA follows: TGCGCCAGCAGCCAACCTCTCCTACGTGGGAGCTATGGCTACACCTTC.

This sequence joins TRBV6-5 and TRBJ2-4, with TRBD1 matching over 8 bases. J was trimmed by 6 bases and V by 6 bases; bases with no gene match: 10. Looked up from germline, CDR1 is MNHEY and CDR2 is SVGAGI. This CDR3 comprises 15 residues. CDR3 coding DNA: TGTGCCAGCAGCCTCGGTGGACAGGGCCTAAACATTCAGTACTTC. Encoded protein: CASSLGGQGLNIQYF.

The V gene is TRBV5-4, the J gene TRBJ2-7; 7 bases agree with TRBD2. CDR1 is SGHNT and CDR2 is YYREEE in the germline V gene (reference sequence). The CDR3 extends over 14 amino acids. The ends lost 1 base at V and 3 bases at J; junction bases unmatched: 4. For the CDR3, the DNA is TGTGCCAGCAGCTTGTGGCCTAGCGGCTACGAGCAGTACTTC. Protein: CASSLWPSGYEQYF. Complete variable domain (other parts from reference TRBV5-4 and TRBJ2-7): ETGVTQSPTHLIKTRGQQVTLRCSSQSGHNTVSWYQQALGQGPQFIFQYYREEENGRGNFPPRFSGLQFPNYSSELNVNALELDDSALYLCASSLWPSGYEQYFGPGTRLTVT.

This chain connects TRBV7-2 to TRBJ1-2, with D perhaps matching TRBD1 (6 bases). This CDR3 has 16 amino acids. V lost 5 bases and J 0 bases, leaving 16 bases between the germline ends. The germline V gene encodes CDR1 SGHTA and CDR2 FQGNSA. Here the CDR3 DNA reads TGTGCCAGCAGCCGCCGGACAGTGGCGACTAACTATGGCTACACCTTC. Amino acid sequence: CASSRRTVATNYGYTF.

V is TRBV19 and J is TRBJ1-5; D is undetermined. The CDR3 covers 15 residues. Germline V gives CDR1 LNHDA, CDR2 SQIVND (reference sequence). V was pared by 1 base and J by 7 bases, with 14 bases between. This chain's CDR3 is CASSIGPWAGQPQHF. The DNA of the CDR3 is TGTGCCAGTAGTATAGGACCGTGGGCCGGACAGCCCCAGCATTTT.

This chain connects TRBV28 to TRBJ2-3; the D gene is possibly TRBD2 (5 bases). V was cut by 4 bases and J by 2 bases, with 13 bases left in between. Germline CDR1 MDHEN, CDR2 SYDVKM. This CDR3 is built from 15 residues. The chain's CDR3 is CASSWERALTDTQYF. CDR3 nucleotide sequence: TGTGCCAGCAGTTGGGAGCGAGCGCTCACAGATACGCAGTATTTT. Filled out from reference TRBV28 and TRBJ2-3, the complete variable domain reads DVKVTQSSRYLVKRTGEKVFLECVQDMDHENMFWYRQDPGLGLRLIYFSYDVKMKEKGDIPEGYSVSREKKERFSLILESASTNQTSMYLCASSWERALTDTQYFGPGTRLTVL.

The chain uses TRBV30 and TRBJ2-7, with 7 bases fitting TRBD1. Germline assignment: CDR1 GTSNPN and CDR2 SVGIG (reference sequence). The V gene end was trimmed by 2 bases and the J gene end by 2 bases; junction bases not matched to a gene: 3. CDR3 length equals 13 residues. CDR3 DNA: TGTGCCTGGAGTCCCGGACAGGCCTACGAGCAGTACTTC. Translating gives CAWSPGQAYEQYF.

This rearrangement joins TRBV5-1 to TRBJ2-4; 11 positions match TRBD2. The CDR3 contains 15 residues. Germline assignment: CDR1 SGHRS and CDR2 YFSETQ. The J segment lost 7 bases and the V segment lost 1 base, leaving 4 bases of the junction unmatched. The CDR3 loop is CASSLIAGGWNIQYF. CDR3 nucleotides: TGCGCCAGCAGCTTGATAGCGGGGGGGTGGAACATTCAGTACTTC.

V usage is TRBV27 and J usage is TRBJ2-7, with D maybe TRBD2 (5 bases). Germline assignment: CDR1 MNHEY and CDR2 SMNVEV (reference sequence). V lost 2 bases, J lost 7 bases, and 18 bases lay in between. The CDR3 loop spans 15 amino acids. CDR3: CASSLGSGGWWEQYF. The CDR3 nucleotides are TGTGCCAGCAGTTTAGGGAGCGGTGGATGGTGGGAGCAGTACTTC.

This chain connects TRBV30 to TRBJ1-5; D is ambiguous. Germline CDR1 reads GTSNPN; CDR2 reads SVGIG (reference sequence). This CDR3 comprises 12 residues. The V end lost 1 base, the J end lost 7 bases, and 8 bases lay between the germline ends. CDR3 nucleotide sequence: TGTGCCTGGAGTGCACCGGGGCAGCCCCAGCATTTT. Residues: CAWSAPGQPQHF.

This CDR3 is CASSSRQGAGETQYF. Written as DNA, the CDR3 is TGTGCCAGCAGCTCCCGACAGGGGGCAGGAGAGACCCAGTACTTC. V usage is TRBV7-2 and J usage is TRBJ2-5, with 10 bases matching TRBD1. This CDR3 region has 15 residues. Germline V gene lookup returns CDR1 SGHTA and CDR2 FQGNSA. Trimming took 4 bases from V and 4 from J; bases not matched to a gene: 6.

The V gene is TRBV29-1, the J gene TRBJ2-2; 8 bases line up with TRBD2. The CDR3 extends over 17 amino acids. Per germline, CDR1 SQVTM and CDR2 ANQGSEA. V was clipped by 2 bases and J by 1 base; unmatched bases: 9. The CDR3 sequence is CSVESPWAGGNTGELFF. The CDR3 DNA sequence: TGCAGCGTTGAAAGCCCCTGGGCGGGAGGGAACACCGGGGAGCTGTTTTTT.

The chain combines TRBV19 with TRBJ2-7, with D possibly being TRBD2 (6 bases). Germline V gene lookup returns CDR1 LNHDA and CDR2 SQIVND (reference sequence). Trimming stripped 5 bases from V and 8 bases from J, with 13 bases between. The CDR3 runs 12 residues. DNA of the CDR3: TGTGCCAGTAGTCCCCCGGGCGGGAAGCAGTACTTC. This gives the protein CASSPPGGKQYF.

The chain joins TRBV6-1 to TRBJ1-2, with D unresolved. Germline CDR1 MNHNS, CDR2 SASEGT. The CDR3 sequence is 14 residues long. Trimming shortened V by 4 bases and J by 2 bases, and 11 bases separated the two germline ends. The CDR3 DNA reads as TGTGCCAGCAGTGTCCTGGGCTGGAACTATGGCTACACCTTC. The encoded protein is CASSVLGWNYGYTF.

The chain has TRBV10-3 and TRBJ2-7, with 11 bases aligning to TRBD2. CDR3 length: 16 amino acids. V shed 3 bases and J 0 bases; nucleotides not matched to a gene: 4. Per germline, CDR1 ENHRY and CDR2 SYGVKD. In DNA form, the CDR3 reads TGTGCCATCAGTGATGTAGCGGGAGGGCGCTCCTACGAGCAGTACTTC. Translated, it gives CAISDVAGGRSYEQYF.

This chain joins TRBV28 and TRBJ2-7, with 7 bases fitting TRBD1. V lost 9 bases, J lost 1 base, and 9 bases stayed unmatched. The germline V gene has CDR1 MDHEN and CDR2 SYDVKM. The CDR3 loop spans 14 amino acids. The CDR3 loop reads CASTEPGQSYEQYF. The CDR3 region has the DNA TGTGCCAGTACAGAACCGGGACAGTCCTACGAGCAGTACTTC.

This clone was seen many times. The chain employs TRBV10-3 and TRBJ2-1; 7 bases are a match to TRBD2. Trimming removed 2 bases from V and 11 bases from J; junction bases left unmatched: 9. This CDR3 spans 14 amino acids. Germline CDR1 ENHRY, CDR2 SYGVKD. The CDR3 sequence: CAISEPRSGTKQFF. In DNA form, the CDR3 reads TGTGCCATCAGTGAGCCGAGGAGCGGGACGAAGCAGTTCTTC.

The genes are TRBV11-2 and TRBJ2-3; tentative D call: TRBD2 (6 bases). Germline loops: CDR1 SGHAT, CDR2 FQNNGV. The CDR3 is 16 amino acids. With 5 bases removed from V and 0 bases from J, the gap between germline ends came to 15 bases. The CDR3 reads CASSLGRPSSTDTQYF. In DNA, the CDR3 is TGTGCCAGCAGCCTAGGGAGGCCCTCTAGCACAGATACGCAGTATTTT.

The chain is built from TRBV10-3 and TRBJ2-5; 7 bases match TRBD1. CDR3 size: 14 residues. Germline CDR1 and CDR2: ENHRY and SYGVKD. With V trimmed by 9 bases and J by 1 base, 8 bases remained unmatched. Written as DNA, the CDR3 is TGTGCCATTTCCGGGACAGCCATCCAAGAGACCCAGTACTTC. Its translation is CAISGTAIQETQYF.

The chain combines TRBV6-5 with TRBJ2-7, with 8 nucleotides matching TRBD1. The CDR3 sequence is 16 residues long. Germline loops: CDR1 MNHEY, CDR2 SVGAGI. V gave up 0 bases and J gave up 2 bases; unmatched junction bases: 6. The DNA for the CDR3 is TGTGCCAGCAGTTACTCTCCAGGGGGCATTACCTACGAGCAGTACTTC. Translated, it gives CASSYSPGGITYEQYF.

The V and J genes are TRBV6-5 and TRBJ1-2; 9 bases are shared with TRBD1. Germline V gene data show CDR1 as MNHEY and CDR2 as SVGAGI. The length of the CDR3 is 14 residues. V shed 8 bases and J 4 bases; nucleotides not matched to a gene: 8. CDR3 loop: CASGRQGGAYGYTF. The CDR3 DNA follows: TGTGCCAGCGGAAGACAGGGGGGGGCCTATGGCTACACCTTC.

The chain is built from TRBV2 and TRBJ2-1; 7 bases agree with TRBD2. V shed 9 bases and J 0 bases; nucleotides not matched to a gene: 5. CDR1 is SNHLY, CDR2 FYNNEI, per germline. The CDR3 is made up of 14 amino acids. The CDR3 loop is CARGGSYSYNEQFF. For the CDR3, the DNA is TGTGCCAGGGGGGGGAGCTACTCCTACAATGAGCAGTTCTTC.

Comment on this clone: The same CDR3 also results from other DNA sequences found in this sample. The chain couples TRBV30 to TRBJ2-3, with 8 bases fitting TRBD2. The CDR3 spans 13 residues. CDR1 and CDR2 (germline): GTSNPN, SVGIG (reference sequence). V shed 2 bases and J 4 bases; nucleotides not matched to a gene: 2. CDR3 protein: CAWSSGGADTQYF. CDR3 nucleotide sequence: TGTGCCTGGAGTAGCGGGGGCGCAGATACGCAGTATTTT.

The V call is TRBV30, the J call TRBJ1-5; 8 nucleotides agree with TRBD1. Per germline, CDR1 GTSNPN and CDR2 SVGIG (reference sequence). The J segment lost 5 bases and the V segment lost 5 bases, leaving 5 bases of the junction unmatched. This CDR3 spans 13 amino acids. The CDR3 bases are TGTGCCTGGGGAAGCAGGGGGCATCAGCCCCAGCATTTT. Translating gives CAWGSRGHQPQHF.

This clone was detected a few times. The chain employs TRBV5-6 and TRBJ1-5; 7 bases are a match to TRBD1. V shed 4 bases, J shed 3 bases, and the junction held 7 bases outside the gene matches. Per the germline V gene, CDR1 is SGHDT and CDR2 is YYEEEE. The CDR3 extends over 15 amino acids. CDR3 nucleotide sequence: TGTGCCAGCAGCGGCTCCGGGACAGACAATCAGCCCCAGCATTTT. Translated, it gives CASSGSGTDNQPQHF.

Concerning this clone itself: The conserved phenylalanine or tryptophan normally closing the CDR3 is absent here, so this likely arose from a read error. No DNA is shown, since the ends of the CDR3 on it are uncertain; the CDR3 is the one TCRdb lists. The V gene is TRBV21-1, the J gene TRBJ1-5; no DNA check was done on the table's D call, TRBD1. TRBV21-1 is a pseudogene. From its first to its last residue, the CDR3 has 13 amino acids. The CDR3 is CASGQGQGPLPLC.

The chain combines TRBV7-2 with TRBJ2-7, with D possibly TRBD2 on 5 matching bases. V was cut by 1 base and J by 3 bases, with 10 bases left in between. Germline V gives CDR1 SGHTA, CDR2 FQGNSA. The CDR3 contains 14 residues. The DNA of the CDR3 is TGTGCCAGCAGCTTAGGCGCGGGCCGCTACGAGCAGTACTTC. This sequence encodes CASSLGAGRYEQYF.

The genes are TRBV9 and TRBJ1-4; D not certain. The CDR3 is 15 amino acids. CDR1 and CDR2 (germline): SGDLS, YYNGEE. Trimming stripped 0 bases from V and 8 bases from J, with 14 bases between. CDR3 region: CASSVAGLPEEKLFF. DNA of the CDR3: TGTGCCAGCAGCGTAGCTGGGCTCCCGGAAGAAAAACTGTTTTTT.

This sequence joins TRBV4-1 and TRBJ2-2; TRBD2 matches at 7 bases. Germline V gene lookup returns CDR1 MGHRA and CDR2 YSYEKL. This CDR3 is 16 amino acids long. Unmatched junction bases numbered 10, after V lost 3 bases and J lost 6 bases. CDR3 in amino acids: CASSHGSRSGAGELFF. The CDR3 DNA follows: TGCGCCAGCAGCCATGGGTCACGGAGCGGGGCCGGGGAGCTGTTTTTT.

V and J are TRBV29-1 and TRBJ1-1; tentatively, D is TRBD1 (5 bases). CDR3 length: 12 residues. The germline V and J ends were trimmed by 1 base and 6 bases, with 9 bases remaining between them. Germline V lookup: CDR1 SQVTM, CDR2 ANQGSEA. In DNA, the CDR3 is TGCAGCGTTGAAGGCAGGGAAGCTGAAGCTTTCTTT. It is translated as CSVEGREAEAFF.

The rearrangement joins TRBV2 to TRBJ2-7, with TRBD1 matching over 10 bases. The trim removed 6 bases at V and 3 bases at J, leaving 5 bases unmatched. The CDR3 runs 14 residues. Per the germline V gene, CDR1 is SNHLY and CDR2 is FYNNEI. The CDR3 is CASSDRGRSYEQYF. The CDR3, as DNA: TGTGCCAGCAGCGACAGGGGGCGAAGCTACGAGCAGTACTTC.

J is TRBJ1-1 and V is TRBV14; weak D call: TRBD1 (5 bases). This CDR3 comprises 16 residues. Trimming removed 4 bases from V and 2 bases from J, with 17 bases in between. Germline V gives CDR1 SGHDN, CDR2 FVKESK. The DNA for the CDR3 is TGTGCCAGCAGCCGAGGAAAGACAGATATTAACACTGAAGCTTTCTTT. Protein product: CASSRGKTDINTEAFF.